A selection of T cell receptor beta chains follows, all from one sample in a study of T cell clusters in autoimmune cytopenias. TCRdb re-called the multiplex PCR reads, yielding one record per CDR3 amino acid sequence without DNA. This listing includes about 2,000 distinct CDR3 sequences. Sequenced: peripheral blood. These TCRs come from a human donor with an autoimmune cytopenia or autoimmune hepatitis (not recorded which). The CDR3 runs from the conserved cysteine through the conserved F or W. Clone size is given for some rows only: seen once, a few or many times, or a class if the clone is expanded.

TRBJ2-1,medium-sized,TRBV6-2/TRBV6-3,CASARAGVNNEQFF
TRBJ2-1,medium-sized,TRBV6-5,CASSAEAGGYNEQFF
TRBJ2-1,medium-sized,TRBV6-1,CASSEEARAREQFF
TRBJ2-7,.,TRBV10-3,CAISPLGLAPLYEQYF
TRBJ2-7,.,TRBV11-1,CASSLEPSGRIEQYF
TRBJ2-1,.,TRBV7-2,CASSLEGSGRAGEQFF
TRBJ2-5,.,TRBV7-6,CASLALTRDLHQETQYF
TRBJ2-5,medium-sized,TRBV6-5,CASSYPSGRMETQYF
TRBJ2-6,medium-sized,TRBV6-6,CASSYPTGGPDSGANVLTF
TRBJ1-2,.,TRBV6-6,CASSSQGQGYGYTF
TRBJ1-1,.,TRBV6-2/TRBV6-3,CASSYRAGLNTEAFF
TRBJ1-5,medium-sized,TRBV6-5,CASRSGHQPQHF
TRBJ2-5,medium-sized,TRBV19,CASSFTIQETQYF
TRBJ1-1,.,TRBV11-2,CASSLYGTEAFF
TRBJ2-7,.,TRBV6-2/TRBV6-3,CASRGGLVRYYEQYF
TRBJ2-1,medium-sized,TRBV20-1,CSASPREPRNEQFF
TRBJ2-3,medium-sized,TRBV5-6,CASSSPLAGDVDTQYF
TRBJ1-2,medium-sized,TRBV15,CATSRDLGSGYTF
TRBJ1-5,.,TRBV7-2,CASRGAGSNQPQHF
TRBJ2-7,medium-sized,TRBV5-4,CASSPGGDHYEQYF
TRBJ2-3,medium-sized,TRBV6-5,CASSYGAGVADTQYF
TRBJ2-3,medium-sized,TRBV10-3,CAISAGADTQYF
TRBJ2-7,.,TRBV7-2,CASSWIESSYEQYF
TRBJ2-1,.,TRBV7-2,CASSSPLAGGPYEQFF
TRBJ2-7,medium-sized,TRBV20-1,CSANRDQTYEQYF
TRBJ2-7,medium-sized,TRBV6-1,CASTRGEGGSYEQYF
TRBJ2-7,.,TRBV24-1,CATSDPATGIGEQYF
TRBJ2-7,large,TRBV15,CATSSGRRYEQYF
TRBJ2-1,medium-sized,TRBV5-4,CASSPGAGTGTFF
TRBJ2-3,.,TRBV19,CAVGQGRTGGTDTQYF
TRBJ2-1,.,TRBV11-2,CASSLVRGGSDYNEQFF
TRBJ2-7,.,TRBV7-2,CASSLHQTIYEQYF
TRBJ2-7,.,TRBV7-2,CASTNLAGGLEQYF
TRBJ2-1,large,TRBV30,CAAQRQSSYNEQFF
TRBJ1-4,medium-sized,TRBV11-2,CASSLVPGEVAQKLFF
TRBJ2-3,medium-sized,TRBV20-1,CSATGGGQGADTQYF
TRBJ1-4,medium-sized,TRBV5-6,CASSQQGAVEKLFF
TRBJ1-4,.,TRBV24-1,CATSPGQDNEKLFF
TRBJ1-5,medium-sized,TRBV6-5,CASSYPGEAVNNQPQHF
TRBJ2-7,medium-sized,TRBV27,CASSWGGGGEQYF
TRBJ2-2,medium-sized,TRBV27,CASSLSRGGTGELFF
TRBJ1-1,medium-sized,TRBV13,CASSATGIQSTEAFF
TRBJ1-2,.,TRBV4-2,CASSQGRVSANYGYTF
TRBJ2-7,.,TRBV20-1,CSARDGGAGGPYEQYF
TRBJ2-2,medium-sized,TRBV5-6,CASSLQGYNTGELFF